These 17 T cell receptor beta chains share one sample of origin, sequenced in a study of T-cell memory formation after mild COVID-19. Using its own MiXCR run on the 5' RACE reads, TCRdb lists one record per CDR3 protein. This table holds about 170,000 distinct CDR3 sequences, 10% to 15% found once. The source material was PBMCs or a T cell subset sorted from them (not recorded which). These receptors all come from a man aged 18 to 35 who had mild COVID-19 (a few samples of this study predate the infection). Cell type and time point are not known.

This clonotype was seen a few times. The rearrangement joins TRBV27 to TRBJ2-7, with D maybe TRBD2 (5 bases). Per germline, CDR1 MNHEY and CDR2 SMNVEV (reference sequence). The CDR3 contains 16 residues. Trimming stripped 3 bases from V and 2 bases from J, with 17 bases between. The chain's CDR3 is CASSFKFGGSTYEQYF. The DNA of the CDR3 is TGTGCCAGCAGTTTCAAGTTTGGAGGCAGTACCTACGAGCAGTACTTC.

The CDR3 nucleotides read TGTGCCAGCAGCGGATGGCCAAACTATGGCTACACCTTC. This translates into CASSGWPNYGYTF. The chain has TRBV6-2 or TRBV6-3 and TRBJ1-2, with D hard to call. CDR1 is MNHEY and CDR2 is SVGEGT in the germline V gene. This CDR3 spans 13 amino acids. Trimming cost V 6 bases and J 2 bases, with 10 bases left between them.

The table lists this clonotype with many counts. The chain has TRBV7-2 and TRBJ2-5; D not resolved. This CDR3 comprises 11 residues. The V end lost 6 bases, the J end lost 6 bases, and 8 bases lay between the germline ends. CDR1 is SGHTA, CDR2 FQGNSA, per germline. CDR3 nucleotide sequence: TGTGCCAGCAGGCTTAGTAAGACCCAGTACTTC. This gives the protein CASRLSKTQYF.

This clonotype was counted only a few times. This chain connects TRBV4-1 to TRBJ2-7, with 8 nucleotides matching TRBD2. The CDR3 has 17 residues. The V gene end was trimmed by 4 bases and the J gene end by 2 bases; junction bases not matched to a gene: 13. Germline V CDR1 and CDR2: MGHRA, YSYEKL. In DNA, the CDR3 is TGCGCCAGCAGCCGTAGCGCGGGGTTGGGACTAGCCTACGAGCAGTACTTC. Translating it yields CASSRSAGLGLAYEQYF.

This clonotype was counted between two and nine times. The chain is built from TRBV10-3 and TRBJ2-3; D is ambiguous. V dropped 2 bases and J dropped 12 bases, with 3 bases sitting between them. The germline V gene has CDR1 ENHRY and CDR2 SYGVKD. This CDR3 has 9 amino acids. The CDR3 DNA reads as TGTGCCATCAGTGAGCCCCAGTATTTT. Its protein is CAISEPQYF.

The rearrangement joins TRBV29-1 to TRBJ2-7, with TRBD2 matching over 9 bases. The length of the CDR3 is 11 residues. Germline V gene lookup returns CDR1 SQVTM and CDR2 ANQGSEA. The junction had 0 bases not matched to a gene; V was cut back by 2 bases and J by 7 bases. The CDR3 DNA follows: TGCAGCGTTGAAAGCGGGGGGGAGCAGTACTTC. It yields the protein CSVESGGEQYF.

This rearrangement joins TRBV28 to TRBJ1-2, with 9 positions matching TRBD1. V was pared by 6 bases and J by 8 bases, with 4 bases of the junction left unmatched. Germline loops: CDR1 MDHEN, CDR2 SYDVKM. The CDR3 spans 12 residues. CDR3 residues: CASRGQGRGYTF. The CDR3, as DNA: TGTGCCAGCAGGGGACAGGGTCGGGGCTACACCTTC.

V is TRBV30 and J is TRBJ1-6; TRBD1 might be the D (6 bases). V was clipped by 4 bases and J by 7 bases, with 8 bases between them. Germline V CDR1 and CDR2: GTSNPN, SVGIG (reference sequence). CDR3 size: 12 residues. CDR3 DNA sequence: TGTGCCTGGAACACAGGGAATTCACCCCTCCACTTT. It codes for CAWNTGNSPLHF. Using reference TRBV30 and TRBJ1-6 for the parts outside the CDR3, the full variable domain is SQTIHQWPATLVQPVGSPLSLECTVEGTSNPNLYWYRQAAGRGLQLLFYSVGIGQISSEVPQNLSASRPQDRQFILSSKKLLLSDSGFYLCAWNTGNSPLHFGNGTRLTVT.

The CDR3 bases are TGTGCCAGCAGCACACCCCTTCCAGCGGAACAAGAGACCCAGTACTTC. This sequence encodes CASSTPLPAEQETQYF. The rearrangement links TRBV7-9 to TRBJ2-5; D possibly corresponds to TRBD2 (5 bases). From germline, CDR1 is SEHNR and CDR2 FQNEAQ (reference sequence). Trimming took off 5 bases at V and 2 bases at J, with 18 bases between the two ends. CDR3 length: 16 residues.

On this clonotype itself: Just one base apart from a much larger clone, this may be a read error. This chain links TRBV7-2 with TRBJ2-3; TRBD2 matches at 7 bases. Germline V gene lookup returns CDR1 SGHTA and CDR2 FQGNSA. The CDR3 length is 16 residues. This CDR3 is CASSSYSGGLTDTHYF. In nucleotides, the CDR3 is TGTGCCAGCAGCTCGTACTCGGGGGGACTCACAGATACGCATTATTTT.

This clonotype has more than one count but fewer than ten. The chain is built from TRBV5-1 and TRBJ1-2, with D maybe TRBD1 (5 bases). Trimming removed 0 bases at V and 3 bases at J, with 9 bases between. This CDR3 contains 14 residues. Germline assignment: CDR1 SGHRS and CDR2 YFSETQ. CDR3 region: CASSLAGGDYGYTF. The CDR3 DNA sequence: TGCGCCAGCAGCTTGGCCGGGGGTGACTATGGCTACACCTTC. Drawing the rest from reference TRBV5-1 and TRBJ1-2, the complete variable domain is KAGVTQTPRYLIKTRGQQVTLSCSPISGHRSVSWYQQTPGQGLQFLFEYFSETQRNKGNFPGRFSGRQFSNSRSEMNVSTLELGDSALYLCASSLAGGDYGYTFGSGTRLTVV.

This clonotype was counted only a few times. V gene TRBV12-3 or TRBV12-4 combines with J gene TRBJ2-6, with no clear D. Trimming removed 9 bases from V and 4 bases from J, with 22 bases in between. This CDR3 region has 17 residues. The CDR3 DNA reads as TGTGCCAGGGGCGGCAGCCCTATCCGCTCGGGGGCCAACGTCCTGACTTTC. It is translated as CARGGSPIRSGANVLTF.

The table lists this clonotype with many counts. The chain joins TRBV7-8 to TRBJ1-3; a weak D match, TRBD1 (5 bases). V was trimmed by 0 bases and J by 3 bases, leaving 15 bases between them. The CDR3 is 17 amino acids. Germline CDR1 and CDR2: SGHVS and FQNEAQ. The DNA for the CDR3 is TGTGCCAGCAGCTTAGCGCAGGGCGGGGGTGGTGGAAACACCATATATTTT. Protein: CASSLAQGGGGGNTIYF.

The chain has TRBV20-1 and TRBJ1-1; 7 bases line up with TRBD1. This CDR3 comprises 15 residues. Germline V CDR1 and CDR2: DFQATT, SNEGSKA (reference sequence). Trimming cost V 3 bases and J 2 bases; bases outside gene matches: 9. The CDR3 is CSARGTAIPNTEAFF. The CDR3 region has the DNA TGCAGTGCTAGGGGGACAGCTATTCCCAACACTGAAGCTTTCTTT.

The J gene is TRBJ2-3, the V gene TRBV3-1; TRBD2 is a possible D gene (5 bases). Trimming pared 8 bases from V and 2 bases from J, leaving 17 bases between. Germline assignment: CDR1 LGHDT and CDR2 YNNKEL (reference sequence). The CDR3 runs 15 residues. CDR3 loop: CASGILSGDTDTQYF. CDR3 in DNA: TGTGCCAGCGGTATCTTAAGCGGAGACACAGATACGCAGTATTTT.

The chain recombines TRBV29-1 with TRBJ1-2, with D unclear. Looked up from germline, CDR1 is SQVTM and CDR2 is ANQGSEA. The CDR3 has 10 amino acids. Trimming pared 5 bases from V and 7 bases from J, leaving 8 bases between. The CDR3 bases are TGCAGCGTTTTCGAGTCTGGCTACACCTTC. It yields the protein CSVFESGYTF.

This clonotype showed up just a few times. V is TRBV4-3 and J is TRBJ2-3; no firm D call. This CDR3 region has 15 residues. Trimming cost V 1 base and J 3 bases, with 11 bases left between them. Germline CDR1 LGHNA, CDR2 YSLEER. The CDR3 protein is CASSQGLSWTDTQYF. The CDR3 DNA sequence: TGCGCCAGCAGCCAAGGGTTAAGCTGGACAGATACGCAGTATTTT.